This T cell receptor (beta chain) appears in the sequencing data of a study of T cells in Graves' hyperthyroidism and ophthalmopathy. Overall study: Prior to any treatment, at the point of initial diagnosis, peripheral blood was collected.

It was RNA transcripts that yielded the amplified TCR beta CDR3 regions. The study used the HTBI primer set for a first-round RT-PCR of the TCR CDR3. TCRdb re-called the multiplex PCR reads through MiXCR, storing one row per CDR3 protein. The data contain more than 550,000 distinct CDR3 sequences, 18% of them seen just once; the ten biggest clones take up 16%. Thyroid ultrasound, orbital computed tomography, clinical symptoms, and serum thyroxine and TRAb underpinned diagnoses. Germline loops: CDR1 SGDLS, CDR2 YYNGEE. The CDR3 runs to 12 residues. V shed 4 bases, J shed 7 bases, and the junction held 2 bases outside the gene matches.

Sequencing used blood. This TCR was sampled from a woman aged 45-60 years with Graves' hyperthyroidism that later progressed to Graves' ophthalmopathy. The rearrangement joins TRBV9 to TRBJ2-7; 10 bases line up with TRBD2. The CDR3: CASSSLAGEQYF. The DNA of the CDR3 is TGTGCCAGCAGCTCACTAGCGGGGGAGCAGTACTTC.